The rows below give T cell receptor beta chains drawn from one sample of a study of cytomegalovirus exposure and HLA in healthy donors. The table came from immunoSEQ multiplex PCR; TCRdb's copy has only in-frame clones and leaves some out. The sample holds some 170,000 clones, 70% to 85% seen once. The sample comprised PBMCs. The receptor set was obtained from an older woman in good health and CMV-seropositive. Both conserved end residues are part of each CDR3. A D gene is named only where the DNA matches it firmly. Some rows mark clone size as missing; the rest say once, few, many or name a class of expanded clone.

>TRBV5-1|TRBD1|TRBJ2-6|NA|17
TGCGCCAGCAGCGGACAGGGTGGCCCCTCTGGGGCCAACGTCCTGACTTTC
CASSGQGGPSGANVLTF
>TRBV15|TRBD1|TRBJ1-5|NA|14
TGTGCCACCAGCACCGGACAGGGAGGCCAGCCCCAGCATTTT
CATSTGQGGQPQHF
>TRBV29-1|TRBD1|TRBJ2-7|NA|15
TGCAGCGTCACTTGGGGACAGGGAGGCTCCTACGAGCAGTACTTC
CSVTWGQGGSYEQYF
>TRBV6-1|TRBD1|TRBJ1-5|NA|15
TGTGCCAGCACTACCGGACAGGGGGCGAGTCAGCCCCAGCATTTT
CASTTGQGASQPQHF
>TRBV6-1|TRBD1|TRBJ2-2|NA|15
TGTGCCAGCAGTGTCGTGACAGGGGGCACCGGGGAGCTGTTTTTT
CASSVVTGGTGELFF
>TRBV19|TRBD1|TRBJ2-3|NA|15
TGTGCCAGTAGTGTATCGGACAGGAGCACAGATACGCAGTATTTT
CASSVSDRSTDTQYF
>TRBV5-4|NA|TRBJ2-2|few|16
TGTGCCAGCAGCTTTTCCCGGTTCACTTCCACCGGGGAGCTGTTTTTT
CASSFSRFTSTGELFF
>TRBV11-2|TRBD1|TRBJ1-2|NA|15
TGTGCCAGCAGCGCTAACAGGGGTTGGGACTATGGCTACACCTTC
CASSANRGWDYGYTF
>TRBV6-6|NA|TRBJ1-1|NA|14
TGTGCCAGCAGTTACCGGACAGCGAACACTGAAGCTTTCTTT
CASSYRTANTEAFF
>TRBV6-1|TRBD2|TRBJ2-5|NA|16
TGTGCCAGCAGTGCCTTGGTAGCGGGGGGCCAAGAGACCCAGTACTTC
CASSALVAGGQETQYF
>TRBV5-6|TRBD1|TRBJ1-4|medium-sized|16
TGTGCCAGCAGCTCCGGGACAGGCCTCCCAAATGAAAAACTGTTTTTT
CASSSGTGLPNEKLFF
>TRBV14|TRBD2|TRBJ2-7|few|15
TGTGCCAGCAGCCAAGAGATCCGGGGGGGCTACGAGCAGTACTTC
CASSQEIRGGYEQYF
>TRBV11-2|TRBD1|TRBJ2-7|NA|17
TGTGCCAGCAGCCCCCTGGTAAGACAGGGGTACTCCTACGAGCAGTACTTC
CASSPLVRQGYSYEQYF
>TRBV6-6|TRBD2|TRBJ2-7|NA|15
TGTGCCAGCAGTTTGGCTAGCGGGTACTCCTACGAGCAGTACTTC
CASSLASGYSYEQYF
>TRBV6-4|TRBD2|TRBJ2-7|NA|15
TGTGCCAGCAGTCTAATGGCGGGGGACTCCTACGAGCAGTACTTC
CASSLMAGDSYEQYF
>TRBV18|TRBD2|TRBJ2-2|NA|16
TGTGCCAGCTCACCAGAACTAGCGGGGAACACCGGGGAGCTGTTTTTT
CASSPELAGNTGELFF
>TRBV4-2|NA|TRBJ2-7|NA|14
TGTGCCAGCAGCCAAGATACAGGGAGCTACGAGCAGTACTTC
CASSQDTGSYEQYF
>TRBV6-1|TRBD2|TRBJ2-1|NA|15
TGTGCCAGCAGTGGGGGACTAGCGGGAAACAATGAGCAGTTCTTC
CASSGGLAGNNEQFF
>TRBV28|TRBD2|TRBJ2-1|NA|15
TGTGCCAGCAGCCCCGGGACTAGCGGCGGAGGTGAGCAGTTCTTC
CASSPGTSGGGEQFF
>TRBV5-1|NA|TRBJ2-7|NA|15
TGCGCCAGCAGCTTGGGGGGGGGACAACACAACGAGCAGTACTTC
CASSLGGGQHNEQYF
>TRBV7-2|NA|TRBJ1-2|NA|15
TGTGCCAGCAGCGATCAGACGACAGCTAACTATGGCTACACCTTC
CASSDQTTANYGYTF
>TRBV28|TRBD1|TRBJ1-4|NA|16
TGTGCCAGCAGACGTGACCGGGACAGGAGGAATGAAAAACTGTTTTTT
CASRRDRDRRNEKLFF
>TRBV18|NA|TRBJ2-1|few|16
TGTGCCAGCTCCCCCCCGGGTCCAGCCGAGGGCAATGAGCAGTTCTTC
CASSPPGPAEGNEQFF
>TRBV5-1|NA|TRBJ2-2|NA|15
TGCGCCAGCAGCTTGGGTTGGCGGGACACCGGGGAGCTGTTTTTT
CASSLGWRDTGELFF
>TRBV4-3|NA|TRBJ1-1|NA|16
TGCGCCAGCAGCCAAGAGTTGGGCAGCCTGAACACTGAAGCTTTCTTT
CASSQELGSLNTEAFF
>TRBV30|TRBD1|TRBJ2-2|NA|16
TGTGCCACGAACCCACCGGGACAGGGGGAGGCCGGGGAGCTGTTTTTT
CATNPPGQGEAGELFF
>TRBV9|TRBD1|TRBJ2-5|few|15
TGTGCCAGCAGCCCCCTCGACAGGGGTTCGGAGACCCAGTACTTC
CASSPLDRGSETQYF
>TRBV18|TRBD1|TRBJ1-4|few|13
TGTGCCAGCTTACGGGACAGGGGCGAAAAACTGTTTTTT
CASLRDRGEKLFF
>TRBV27|TRBD1|TRBJ2-7|NA|15
TGTGCCAGCAGCCTTCTCCAGGGGGCGCCCGACGAGCAGTACTTC
CASSLLQGAPDEQYF
>TRBV19|NA|TRBJ2-1|medium-sized|12
TGTGCCAGTAGTATCCCGTACAATGAGCAGTTCTTC
CASSIPYNEQFF
>TRBV6-1|NA|TRBJ2-7|NA|12
TGTGCCAGCAGTGAAGCCCCATACGAGCAGTACTTC
CASSEAPYEQYF
>TRBV30|TRBD2|TRBJ2-3|NA|17
TGTGCCTGGAGCGATTATAGCGGGGCCTCTAGCACAGATACGCAGTATTTT
CAWSDYSGASSTDTQYF
>TRBV19|TRBD2|TRBJ2-5|NA|11
TGTGCCGTAGCGGGTCAAGAGACCCAGTACTTC
CAVAGQETQYF
>TRBV6-6|NA|TRBJ1-4|NA|11
TGTGCCAGCAGTTACTCGAGAAAACTGTTTTTT
CASSYSRKLFF
>TRBV19|NA|TRBJ2-1|NA|15
TGTGCCAGTAGTCCAACAGGGAGCTCCTACAATGAGCAGTTCTTC
CASSPTGSSYNEQFF
>TRBV15|NA|TRBJ1-4|NA|15
TGTGCCACCAGCATTAACAGGGTTAGTGGTGAAAAACTGTTTTTT
CATSINRVSGEKLFF
>TRBV7-9|NA|TRBJ2-5|once|12
TGTGCCAGCAGCACCCCCGACTTCCCCGAGTACTTC
CASSTPDFPEYF
>TRBV25-1|NA|TRBJ1-6|NA|15
TGTGCCAGCTCATCGGGGGTTTCCTATAATTCACCCCTCCACTTT
CASSSGVSYNSPLHF
>TRBV2|NA|TRBJ1-5|NA|13
TGTGCCAGCAACAGGGATAGCAATCAGCCCCAGCATTTT
CASNRDSNQPQHF
>TRBV27|NA|TRBJ2-6|NA|16
TGTGCCAGCAGCTATAGGACTGGCTCTGGGGCCAACGTCCTGACTTTC
CASSYRTGSGANVLTF
>TRBV6-1|TRBD2|TRBJ2-3|NA|14
TGTGCCAGCAGGAATAGCGGGGGGACAGATACGCAGTATTTT
CASRNSGGTDTQYF
>TRBV6-1|NA|TRBJ2-7|NA|15
TGTGCCAGCACCAGGATCGTGACAGGCCGCTACGAGCAGTACTTC
CASTRIVTGRYEQYF
>TRBV28|NA|TRBJ1-2|NA|14
TGTGCCAGCAGTCCACAGGGCTCCAACTATGGCTACACCTTC
CASSPQGSNYGYTF
>TRBV7-3|NA|TRBJ2-3|once|13
TGTGCCAGCAGCTTCCAGGGTAGGGATACGCAGTATTTT
CASSFQGRDTQYF
>TRBV6-1|TRBD1|TRBJ1-4|NA|15
TGTGCCAGCAACGACAGGGGACAGACTAATGAAAAACTGTTTTTT
CASNDRGQTNEKLFF
>TRBV2|NA|TRBJ2-7|NA|12
TGTGCCAGCAGTGAGGCCTCCTACGAGCAGTACTTC
CASSEASYEQYF
>TRBV7-9|NA|TRBJ1-1|NA|14
TGTGCCAGCAGCTTTCCAGGGATAAACACTGAAGCTTTCTTT
CASSFPGINTEAFF
>TRBV6-5|TRBD1|TRBJ1-2|NA|15
TGTGCCAGCAGTTACCCGACAGGGTCGAAGCGGGGCTACACCTTC
CASSYPTGSKRGYTF
>TRBV30|NA|TRBJ2-5|few|12
TGTGCCTGGAGTGTAGCCTTAGAGACCCAGTACTTC
CAWSVALETQYF
>TRBV7-3|TRBD2|TRBJ2-5|once|15
TGTGCCAGCAGCAAATCCGGGACTAACCAAGAGACCCAGTACTTC
CASSKSGTNQETQYF
>TRBV6-5|NA|TRBJ1-1|NA|14
TGTGCCAGCAGCCGCACCGCGGTGAACACTGAAGCTTTCTTT
CASSRTAVNTEAFF
>TRBV5-4|NA|TRBJ2-1|few|13
TGTGCCAGCAGCTTGGCCGGCGGTAATGAGCAGTTCTTC
CASSLAGGNEQFF
>TRBV28|NA|TRBJ1-5|NA|12
TGTGCCAGCACGGGGGGTCATCAGCCCCAGCATTTT
CASTGGHQPQHF